Each of the 2 T cell receptor beta chains below was sequenced from the same sample in a study of blood T cell repertoires in COVID-19. Only in-frame clones appear in the TCRdb table, and some are missing; sequencing was by immunoSEQ multiplex PCR. The repertoire consists of about 110,000 clones, with around 88% occurring once and the leading ten covering 6.8%. Sequenced material: peripheral blood. Receptor source: a man in his fifties with active or convalescent COVID-19.

This chain links TRBV4-1 with TRBJ1-6; possibly TRBD1 for D (6 bases). Deletions cut 1 base from V and 8 bases from J, with 18 bases between. Germline CDR1 is MGHRA and CDR2 is YSYEKL. The CDR3 runs 17 residues. CDR3 sequence (DNA): TGCGCCAGCAGCCAAGTAATACAGGGCAAGAATGATTCACCCCTCCACTTT. Residues: CASSQVIQGKNDSPLHF.

This chain joins TRBV28 and TRBJ1-2; D is ambiguous. This CDR3 has 15 residues. The germline CDR1 and CDR2 sequences are MDHEN and SYDVKM. The V gene lost 10 bases and the J gene lost 2 bases, with 20 bases spanning the gap. CDR3 coding DNA: TGTGCCACCACGGGTTCGACGAGTTCCAACTATGGCTACACCTTC. As protein: CATTGSTSSNYGYTF.